This T cell receptor beta chain appears in the sequencing data of a study of identical twins' blood T cells. Six healthy women, forming three identical twin pairs, donated samples. This clonotype was seen a handful of times. Each TCR cDNA library carried sample-specific barcodes on both ends. Using its own MiXCR run on the 5' RACE reads, TCRdb lists one record per CDR3 protein. The sample holds 350,000 to 400,000 distinct CDR3 sequences; over 25% are singletons and the top ten take around 5.6%. The germline V gene has CDR1 DFQATT and CDR2 SNEGSKA (reference sequence). The CDR3 sequence is 14 residues long. The V gene end was trimmed by 3 bases and the J gene end by 0 bases; junction bases not matched to a gene: 2.

The clonotype comes from a woman aged 18-49 years in good health. The V gene is TRBV20-1, the J gene TRBJ2-3; 8 positions match TRBD2. Sequenced sample: PBMCs. CDR3 DNA: TGCAGTGCTAGTCCGGGGGGGAGCACAGATACGCAGTATTTT. It is translated as CSASPGGSTDTQYF.